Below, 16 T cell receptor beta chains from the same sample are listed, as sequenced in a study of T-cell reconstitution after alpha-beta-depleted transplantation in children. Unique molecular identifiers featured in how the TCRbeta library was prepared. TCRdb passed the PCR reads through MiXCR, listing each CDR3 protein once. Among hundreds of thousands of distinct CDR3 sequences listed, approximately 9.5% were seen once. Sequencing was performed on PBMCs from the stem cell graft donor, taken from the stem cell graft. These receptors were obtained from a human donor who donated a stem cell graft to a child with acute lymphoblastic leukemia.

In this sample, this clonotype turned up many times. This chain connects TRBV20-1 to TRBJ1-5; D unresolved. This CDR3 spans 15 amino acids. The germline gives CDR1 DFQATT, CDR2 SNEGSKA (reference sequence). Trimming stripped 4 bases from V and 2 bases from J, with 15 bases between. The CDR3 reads CSATSRVGGNQPQHF. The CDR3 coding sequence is TGCAGTGCTACCTCAAGGGTCGGTGGCAATCAGCCCCAGCATTTT.

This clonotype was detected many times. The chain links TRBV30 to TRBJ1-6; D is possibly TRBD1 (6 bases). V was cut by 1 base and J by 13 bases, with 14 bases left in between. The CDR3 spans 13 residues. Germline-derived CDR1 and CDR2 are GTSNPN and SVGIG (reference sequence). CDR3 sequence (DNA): TGTGCCTGGAGTGGCCAGGGGAAGGGTCCCCTCCACTTT. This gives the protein CAWSGQGKGPLHF.

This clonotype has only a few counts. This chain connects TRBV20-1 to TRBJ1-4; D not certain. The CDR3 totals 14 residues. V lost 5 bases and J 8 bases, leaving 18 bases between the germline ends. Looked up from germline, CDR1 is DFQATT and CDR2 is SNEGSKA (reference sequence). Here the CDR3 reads CSAPRSGFGEKLFF. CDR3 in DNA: TGCAGTGCTCCTAGGTCCGGGTTCGGCGAAAAACTGTTTTTT.

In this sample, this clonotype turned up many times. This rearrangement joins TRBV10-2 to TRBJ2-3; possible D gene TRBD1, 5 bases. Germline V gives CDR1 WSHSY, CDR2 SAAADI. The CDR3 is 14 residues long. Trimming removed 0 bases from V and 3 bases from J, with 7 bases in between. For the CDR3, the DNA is TGCGCCAGCAGTGAGTCCTCAGGGACAGATACGCAGTATTTT. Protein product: CASSESSGTDTQYF.

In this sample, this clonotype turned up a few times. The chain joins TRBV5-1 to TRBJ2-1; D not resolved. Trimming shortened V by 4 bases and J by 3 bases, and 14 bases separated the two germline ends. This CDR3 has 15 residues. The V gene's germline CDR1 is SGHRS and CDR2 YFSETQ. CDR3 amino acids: CASSPGLGNYNEQFF. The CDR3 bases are TGCGCCAGCAGCCCCGGGCTAGGGAACTACAATGAGCAGTTCTTC.

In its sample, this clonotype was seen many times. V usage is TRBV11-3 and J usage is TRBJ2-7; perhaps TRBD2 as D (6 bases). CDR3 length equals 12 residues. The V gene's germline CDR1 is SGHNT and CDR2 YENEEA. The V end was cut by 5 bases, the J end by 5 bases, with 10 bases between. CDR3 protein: CASSIGRNEQYF. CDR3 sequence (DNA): TGTGCCAGCAGCATAGGGAGGAACGAGCAGTACTTC.

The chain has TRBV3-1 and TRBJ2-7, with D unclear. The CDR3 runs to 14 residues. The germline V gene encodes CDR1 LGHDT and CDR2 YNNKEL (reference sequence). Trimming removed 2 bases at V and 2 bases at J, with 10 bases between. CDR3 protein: CASSQFPITYEQYF. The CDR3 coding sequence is TGTGCCAGCAGCCAATTCCCTATCACCTACGAGCAGTACTTC.

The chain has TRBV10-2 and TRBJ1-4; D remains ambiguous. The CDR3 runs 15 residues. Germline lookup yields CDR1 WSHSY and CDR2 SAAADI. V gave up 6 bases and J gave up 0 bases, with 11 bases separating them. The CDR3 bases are TGCGCCAGCAGGACAAACAGTGCAACTAATGAAAAACTGTTTTTT. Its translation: CASRTNSATNEKLFF.

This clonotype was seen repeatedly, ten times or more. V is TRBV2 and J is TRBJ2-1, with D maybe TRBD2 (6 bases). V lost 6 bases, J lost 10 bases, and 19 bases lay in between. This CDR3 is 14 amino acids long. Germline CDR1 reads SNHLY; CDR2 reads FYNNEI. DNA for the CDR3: TGTGCCAGCAGACCTACTATACAGGAGGGAGAGCAGTTCTTC. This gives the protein CASRPTIQEGEQFF.

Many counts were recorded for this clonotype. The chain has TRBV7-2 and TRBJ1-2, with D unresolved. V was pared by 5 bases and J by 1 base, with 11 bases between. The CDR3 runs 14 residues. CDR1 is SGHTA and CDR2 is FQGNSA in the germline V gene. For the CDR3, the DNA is TGTGCCAGCAGCCCGGCAATGGGTAACTATGGCTACACCTTC. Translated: CASSPAMGNYGYTF.

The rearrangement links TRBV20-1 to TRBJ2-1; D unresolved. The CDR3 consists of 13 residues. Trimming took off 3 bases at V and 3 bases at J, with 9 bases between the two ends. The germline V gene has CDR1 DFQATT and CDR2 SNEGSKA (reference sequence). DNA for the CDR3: TGCAGTGCTAGCGGAAACCTCTACAATGAGCAGTTCTTC. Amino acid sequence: CSASGNLYNEQFF.

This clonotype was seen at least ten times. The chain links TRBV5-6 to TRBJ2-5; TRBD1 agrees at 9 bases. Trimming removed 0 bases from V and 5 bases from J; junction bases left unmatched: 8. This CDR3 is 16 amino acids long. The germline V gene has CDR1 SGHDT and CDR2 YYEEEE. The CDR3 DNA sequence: TGTGCCAGCAGCTTGGCCCTACAGGGGGCCTTGGAGACCCAGTACTTC. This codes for CASSLALQGALETQYF.

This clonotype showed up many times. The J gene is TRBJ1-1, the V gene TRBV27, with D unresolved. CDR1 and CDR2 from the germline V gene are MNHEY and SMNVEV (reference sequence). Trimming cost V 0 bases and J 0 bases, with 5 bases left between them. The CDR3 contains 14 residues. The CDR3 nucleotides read TGTGCCAGCAGTTTATCCCCGATGAACACTGAAGCTTTCTTT. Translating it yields CASSLSPMNTEAFF.

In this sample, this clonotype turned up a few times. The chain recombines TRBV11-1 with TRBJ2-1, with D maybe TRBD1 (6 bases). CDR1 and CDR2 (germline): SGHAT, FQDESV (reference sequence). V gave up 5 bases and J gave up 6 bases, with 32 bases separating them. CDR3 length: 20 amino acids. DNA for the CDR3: TGTGCCAGCAGCCCGACATTTGAGGGGGATGGGGATTTCCGAGGCAATGAGCAGTTCTTC. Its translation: CASSPTFEGDGDFRGNEQFF.

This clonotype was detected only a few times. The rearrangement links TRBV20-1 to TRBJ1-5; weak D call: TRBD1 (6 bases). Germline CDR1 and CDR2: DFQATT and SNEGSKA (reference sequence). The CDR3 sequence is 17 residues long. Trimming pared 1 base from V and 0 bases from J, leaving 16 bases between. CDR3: CSARVRTETTSNQPQHF. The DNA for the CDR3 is TGCAGTGCTAGAGTCCGGACAGAGACTACTAGCAATCAGCCCCAGCATTTT.

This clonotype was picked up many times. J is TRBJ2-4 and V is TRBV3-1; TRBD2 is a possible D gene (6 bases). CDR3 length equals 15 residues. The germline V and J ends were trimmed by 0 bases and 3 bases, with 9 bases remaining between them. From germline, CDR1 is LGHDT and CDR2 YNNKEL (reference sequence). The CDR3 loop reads CASSQERGLKNIQYF. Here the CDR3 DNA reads TGTGCCAGCAGCCAAGAGCGGGGTCTCAAAAACATTCAGTACTTC.